This T cell receptor beta chain was profiled in a study of CD8 T cells in ankylosing spondylitis. The study's findings and limits: Certain motif variants had earlier appeared in reactive arthritis synovial fluid and blood. What appeared characteristic of ankylosing spondylitis blood was a TCR beta motif of eight highly homologous variants. Within matched ankylosing spondylitis synovial fluid, disease-linked clones were reportedly significantly enriched. Disease-linked clones bore a CD8+ phenotype and were relatively rare in peripheral blood.

TCR beta libraries were made by quantitative 5'-RACE with molecular barcodes. TCRdb re-called the 5' RACE reads with MiXCR, one entry per CDR3 protein. The sample records 650,000 to 800,000 distinct CDR3 sequences, over 15% being singletons. The V gene lost 4 bases and the J gene lost 7 bases, with 17 bases spanning the gap. This CDR3 contains 16 residues. CDR1 and CDR2 (germline): SGHVS, FQNEAQ. As regards this clonotype: The antigen is unknown.

The sequenced sample was blood, either unsorted or a sorted T cell fraction (not recorded which). V gene TRBV7-8 combines with J gene TRBJ1-6; D is possibly TRBD1 (5 bases). This clonotype was obtained from a male donor with ankylosing spondylitis. This chain's CDR3 is CASSSQSVAGNSPLHF. The CDR3 DNA is TGTGCCAGCAGCTCCCAGAGTGTGGCAGGGAATTCACCCCTCCACTTT.